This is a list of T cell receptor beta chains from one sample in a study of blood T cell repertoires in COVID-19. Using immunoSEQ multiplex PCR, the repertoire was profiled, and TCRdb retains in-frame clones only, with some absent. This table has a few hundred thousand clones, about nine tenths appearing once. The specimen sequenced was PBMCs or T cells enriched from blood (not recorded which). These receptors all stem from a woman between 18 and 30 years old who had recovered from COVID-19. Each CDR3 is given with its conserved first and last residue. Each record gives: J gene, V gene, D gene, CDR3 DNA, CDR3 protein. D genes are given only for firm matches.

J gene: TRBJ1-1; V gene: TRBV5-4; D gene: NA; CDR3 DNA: TGTGCCAGCAGCTTGTGGGGACTCCTGAACACTGAAGCTTTCTTT; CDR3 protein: CASSLWGLLNTEAFF
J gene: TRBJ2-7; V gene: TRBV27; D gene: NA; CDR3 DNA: TGTGCCAGCGCATCGCGGCCGACGTACGAGCAGTACTTC; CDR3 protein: CASASRPTYEQYF
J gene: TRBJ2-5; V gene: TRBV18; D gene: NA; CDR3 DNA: TGTGCCAGCTCACCACCGGCCGGACTGTACCAAGAGACCCAGTACTTC; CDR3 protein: CASSPPAGLYQETQYF
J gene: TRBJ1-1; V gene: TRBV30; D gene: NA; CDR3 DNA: TGTGCCTGGAGTGTACTGCTGAACACTGAAGCTTTCTTT; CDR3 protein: CAWSVLLNTEAFF
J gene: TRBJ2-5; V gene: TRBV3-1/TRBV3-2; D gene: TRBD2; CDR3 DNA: TGTGCCAGCAGCCAAGGACTAGCGGGGGGGTTTCAAGAGACCCAGTACTTC; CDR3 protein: CASSQGLAGGFQETQYF
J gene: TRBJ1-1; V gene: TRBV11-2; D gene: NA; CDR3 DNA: TGTGCCAGCAGCTTTCTCAGGCTGAACACTGAAGCTTTCTTT; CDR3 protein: CASSFLRLNTEAFF
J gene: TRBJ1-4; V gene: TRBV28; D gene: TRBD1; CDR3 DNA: TGTGCCAGCAGTCTTGAGGCAGGGGGAGGAGAAAAACTGTTTTTT; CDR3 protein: CASSLEAGGGEKLFF
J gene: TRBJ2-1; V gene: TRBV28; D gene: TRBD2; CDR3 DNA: TGTGCCAGCAGTTTTCCGGGACTAGATATCAATGAGCAGTTCTTC; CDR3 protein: CASSFPGLDINEQFF
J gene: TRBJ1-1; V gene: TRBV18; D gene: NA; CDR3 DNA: TGTGCCAGCTCACCCGACAGCAACACTGAAGCTTTCTTT; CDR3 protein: CASSPDSNTEAFF
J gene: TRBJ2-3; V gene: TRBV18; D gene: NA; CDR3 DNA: TGTGCCAGCTCACCATCGCCGGGGACAGATACGCAGTATTTT; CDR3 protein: CASSPSPGTDTQYF
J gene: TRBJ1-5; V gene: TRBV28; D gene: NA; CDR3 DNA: TGTGCCAGCTACAGAGGGTCGAACAATCAGCCCCAGCATTTT; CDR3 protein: CASYRGSNNQPQHF
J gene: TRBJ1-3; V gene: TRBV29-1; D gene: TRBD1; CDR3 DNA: TGCAGCGTTGGGACAGGGGTTGCAGGAAACACCATATATTTT; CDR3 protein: CSVGTGVAGNTIYF
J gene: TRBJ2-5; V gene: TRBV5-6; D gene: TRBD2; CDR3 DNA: TGTGCCAGCAGCTTGGCCGCAGGACTAGCGGGAGTGGAGACCCAGTACTTC; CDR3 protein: CASSLAAGLAGVETQYF
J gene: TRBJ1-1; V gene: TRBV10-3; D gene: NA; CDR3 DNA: TGTGCCATCAGTTCGGGAAGGAGGAACACTGAAGCTTTCTTT; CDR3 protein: CAISSGRRNTEAFF
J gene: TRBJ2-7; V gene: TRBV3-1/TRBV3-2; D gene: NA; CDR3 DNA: TGTGCCAGCAGCCAGGGGGCTGGCAGTAGGGAGCAGTACTTC; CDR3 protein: CASSQGAGSREQYF
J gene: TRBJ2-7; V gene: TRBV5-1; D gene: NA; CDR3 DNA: TGCGCCAGCAGCTGGTCGGGGGGCGGCGAGCAGTACTTC; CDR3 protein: CASSWSGGGEQYF